The T cell receptor beta chain under discussion was sequenced for a study of T cell responses to AZD1222 COVID-19 vaccine. To note about this clone: As yet, its antigen is unknown.

Repertoires were generated with immunoSEQ multiplex PCR, while TCRdb's copy carries only in-frame clones and drops some. The repertoire holds under 70,000 clones, with about 90% as singletons. Study-wide points: Reportedly, close to half of spike-specific TCRs are directed against unmutated variant regions. Baseline serostatus was positive in only six AZD1222 recipients. Two AZD1222 administrations were followed by greater Spike-specific TCR breadth and depth. The repertoires were collected only after the peak T cell response.

V shed 5 bases and J 5 bases; nucleotides not matched to a gene: 10. Germline V gene data show CDR1 as MNHEY and CDR2 as SMNVEV (reference sequence). The CDR3 is made up of 17 amino acids. V gene TRBV27 combines with J gene TRBJ2-5; 14 bases are a match to TRBD2. The sequence was obtained from an adult who received the AZD1222 COVID-19 vaccine. The sample here was peripheral blood, taken 28 days after the second AZD1222 dose. In DNA form, the CDR3 reads TGTGCCAGCAGTCTCCTCGCTGGGACTAGCGGGAGTGAGACCCAGTACTTC. It codes for CASSLLAGTSGSETQYF.